This T cell receptor (beta chain) was found in a study of control samples from healthy donors and cancer patients. Assay used: immunoSEQ multiplex PCR; TCRdb lists only in-frame clones, some missing. The table lists just over 150,000 clones, about 87% of them singletons. The germline V gene encodes CDR1 SEHNR and CDR2 FQNEAQ (reference sequence). The V and J ends lost 5 bases and 4 bases, in that order; junction bases with no gene match: 7. The length of the CDR3 is 14 residues. The sequence was collected from a young man in good health. Material for sequencing was blood. V usage is TRBV7-9 and J usage is TRBJ1-2; 7 positions match TRBD1. The chain's CDR3 is CASSPRDRPYGYTF. In nucleotides, the CDR3 is TGTGCCAGCAGCCCCCGGGACAGACCCTATGGCTACACCTTC.